This TCR beta chain was recorded in a study of response to subunit inactivated influenza vaccine. Findings of the study overall: Authors suggested few new T cells are recruited by each seasonal influenza vaccination.

Ten or more counts support this clonotype. Its antigen is as yet unknown. V was clipped by 2 bases and J by 4 bases; unmatched bases: 4. The CDR3 is made up of 15 amino acids. TCRdb passed the RT-PCR reads through MiXCR, listing each CDR3 protein once. The table has about half a million distinct CDR3 sequences, approximately 7.1% seen once. This chain joins TRBV12-3 or TRBV12-4 and TRBJ1-2, with 10 bases matching TRBD1. The specimen was PBMCs from blood, collected approximately 25 months after vaccination. This clonotype was sampled from a man in his fifties or sixties who received an inactivated influenza vaccine. The CDR3 nucleotides are TGTGCCAGCAGTTTAACGACAGGGGGCACCTATGGCTACACCTTC. Amino acids: CASSLTTGGTYGYTF.